The 14 T cell receptor beta chains below come from one sample, sequenced in a study of cytomegalovirus exposure and HLA in healthy donors. The PCR used 60 Vbeta and 13 Jbeta primers. This table comes from immunoSEQ multiplex PCR, and its TCRdb copy is limited to in-frame clones, with some not included. The sample carries about 33,000 clones, around 49% recorded once. Sequencing input: PBMCs. These receptors all stem from a woman between 40 and 55 years old in good health and CMV-seropositive.

The V call is TRBV18, the J call TRBJ1-5; D not resolved. Per the germline V gene, CDR1 is KGHSH and CDR2 is LQKENI. CDR3 size: 14 residues. Trimming took off 4 bases at V and 0 bases at J, with 7 bases between the two ends. The CDR3 region has the DNA TGTGCCAGCTCACGGGAGCATAGCAATCAGCCCCAGCATTTT. Translation gives CASSREHSNQPQHF. The entire variable domain, with the rest obtained from reference TRBV18 and TRBJ1-5, is as follows: NAGVMQNPRHLVRRRGQEARLRCSPMKGHSHVYWYRQLPEEGLKFMVYLQKENIIDESGMPKERFSAEFPKEGPSILRIQQVVRGDSAAYFCASSREHSNQPQHFGDGTRLSIL.

This chain joins TRBV15 and TRBJ2-3, with 9 positions matching TRBD1. V trimming: 5 bases; J trimming: 11 bases; junction bases outside the gene matches: 17. The CDR3 has 16 amino acids. The germline V gene encodes CDR1 LNHNV and CDR2 YYDKDF (reference sequence). CDR3 in amino acids: CATSRRTGDVPDEQYF. In DNA form, the CDR3 reads TGTGCCACCAGCCGAAGGACAGGGGACGTTCCAGATGAGCAGTATTTT.

The V gene is TRBV29-1, the J gene TRBJ1-5; TRBD1 matches 10 bases. Losses at the gene ends were 4 bases for V and 1 base for J; bases not matched to a gene: 1. In germline, CDR1 is SQVTM, CDR2 ANQGSEA. This CDR3 region has 14 residues. The CDR3 reads CSVGGQGSNQPQHF. In DNA, the CDR3 is TGCAGCGTTGGGGGACAGGGGAGCAATCAGCCCCAGCATTTT.

The chain combines TRBV6-6 with TRBJ2-3; D is undetermined. Trimming pared 2 bases from V and 2 bases from J, leaving 8 bases between. Germline lookup yields CDR1 MNHNY and CDR2 SVGAGI (reference sequence). This CDR3 is built from 14 residues. DNA of the CDR3: TGTGCCAGCAGTTACGCCGGTTACACAGATACGCAGTATTTT. Translation: CASSYAGYTDTQYF.

This clone occurred once. The chain combines TRBV29-1 with TRBJ1-3; 8 bases map to TRBD1. The length of the CDR3 is 14 residues. V was clipped by 6 bases and J by 1 base; unmatched bases: 5. Germline-derived CDR1 and CDR2 are SQVTM and ANQGSEA. The CDR3 DNA follows: TGCAGCGTGACGGACAGGGAGTCTGGAAACACCATATATTTT. Translating gives CSVTDRESGNTIYF. Complete variable domain (other parts from reference TRBV29-1 and TRBJ1-3): SAVISQKPSRDICQRGTSLTIQCQVDSQVTMMFWYRQQPGQSLTLIATANQGSEATYESGFVIDKFPISRPNLTFSTLTVSNMSPEDSSIYLCSVTDRESGNTIYFGEGSWLTVV.

This chain joins TRBV7-3 and TRBJ2-1; 9 bases are shared with TRBD1. This CDR3 comprises 12 residues. V lost 4 bases, J lost 8 bases, and 0 bases stayed unmatched. The germline V gene has CDR1 SGHTA and CDR2 FQGTGA. CDR3 nucleotide sequence: TGTGCCAGCAGCTGGACAGGGGATGAGCAGTTCTTC. Protein sequence: CASSWTGDEQFF. Full variable domain (missing parts from reference TRBV7-3 and TRBJ2-1): GAGVSQTPSNKVTEKGKYVELRCDPISGHTALYWYRQSLGQGPEFLIYFQGTGAADDSGLPNDRFFAVRPEGSVSTLKIQRTERGDSAVYLCASSWTGDEQFFGPGTRLTVL.

CDR3 region: CAISMQGLNTEAFF. The CDR3 DNA reads TGTGCCATCAGTATGCAGGGGCTGAACACTGAAGCTTTCTTT. The chain joins TRBV10-3 to TRBJ1-1; possible D gene TRBD1, 6 bases. With 5 bases removed from V and 0 bases from J, the gap between germline ends came to 10 bases. Germline-derived CDR1 and CDR2 are ENHRY and SYGVKD. The CDR3 extends over 14 amino acids.

J is TRBJ1-4 and V is TRBV6-6; TRBD1 matches 8 bases. Germline loops: CDR1 MNHNY, CDR2 SVGAGI (reference sequence). Germline trimming cut 7 bases from V and 8 bases from J; bases unmatched to any gene: 9. The CDR3 has 14 residues. The CDR3 DNA is TGTGCCAGCAAGGCCGGACAGGGAGGGGAAAAACTGTTTTTT. Amino acids: CASKAGQGGEKLFF.

Only a few counts were recorded for this clone. The chain employs TRBV5-4 and TRBJ1-2, with D perhaps TRBD1 (6 bases). Trimming stripped 0 bases from V and 2 bases from J, with 11 bases between. Germline CDR1 SGHNT, CDR2 YYREEE (reference sequence). The CDR3 extends over 15 amino acids. In DNA form, the CDR3 reads TGTGCCAGCAGCTTGGGACCCGACAGGAACTATGGCTACACCTTC. Amino acid sequence: CASSLGPDRNYGYTF.

The V and J genes are TRBV5-8 and TRBJ1-1; D call uncertain. This CDR3 has 14 residues. CDR1 and CDR2 (germline): SGHTS, YDEGEE. V lost 2 bases and J 4 bases, leaving 12 bases between the germline ends. For the CDR3, the DNA is TGTGCCAGCAGCTTTCCCGACACTTTCACTGAAGCTTTCTTT. It translates to CASSFPDTFTEAFF.

This sequence joins TRBV6-4 and TRBJ2-5, with TRBD1 as a possible D gene (6 bases). With 5 bases removed from V and 1 base from J, the gap between germline ends came to 11 bases. Per germline, CDR1 MRHNA and CDR2 SNTAGT. The CDR3 has 14 amino acids. The CDR3 loop reads CASSRQVFQETQYF. The CDR3 DNA follows: TGTGCCAGCAGTAGACAGGTCTTCCAAGAGACCCAGTACTTC.

The chain couples TRBV5-4 to TRBJ2-7; D is unresolved. The V and J ends lost 1 base and 6 bases respectively, with 14 bases between them. The CDR3 runs 14 residues. Germline loops: CDR1 SGHNT, CDR2 YYREEE (reference sequence). The CDR3 sequence: CASSLSELSGEQYF. The CDR3 DNA follows: TGTGCCAGCAGCTTGTCGGAACTATCGGGCGAGCAGTACTTC.

The sample holds a few counts of this clone. This rearrangement joins TRBV28 to TRBJ2-5; 9 nucleotides align to TRBD1. Per the germline V gene, CDR1 is MDHEN and CDR2 is SYDVKM. This CDR3 contains 16 residues. V shed 5 bases and J 3 bases; nucleotides not matched to a gene: 10. CDR3 sequence (DNA): TGTGCCAGCAGTGACCCAGGGACAGGGAAAGAAGAGACCCAGTACTTC. The encoded protein is CASSDPGTGKEETQYF.

This chain connects TRBV28 to TRBJ1-1, with a tentative D call TRBD1 (6 bases). Trimming shortened V by 10 bases and J by 2 bases, and 17 bases separated the two germline ends. The CDR3 contains 14 residues. Germline loops: CDR1 MDHEN, CDR2 SYDVKM. CDR3 coding DNA: TGTGCCACCCGAACCGGGACACCTAACACTGAAGCTTTCTTT. Translation gives CATRTGTPNTEAFF. The whole variable domain, filled in from reference TRBV28 and TRBJ1-1, reads DVKVTQSSRYLVKRTGEKVFLECVQDMDHENMFWYRQDPGLGLRLIYFSYDVKMKEKGDIPEGYSVSREKKERFSLILESASTNQTSMYLCATRTGTPNTEAFFGQGTRLTVV.